This T cell receptor beta chain comes out of a study of CD4 T cells in relation to SARS-CoV-2 and coronaviruses. Study outcomes and limitations: Pre-pandemic and post-infection samples never came from the same donor. In around 67% of donors, memory CD4+ clonotypes crossrecognized SARS-CoV-2 and at least one common cold coronavirus spike.

The unexposed donors gave CD4+ T cells in about 2011-2018, prior to COVID-19. CD4+ T cells were isolated from the cells after more than nine days of culture. Unexposed-donor CD4+ T cells were probed with SARS-CoV-2 S/N and four cold-coronavirus spikes, cells permitting. Fresh IL-2 medium replaced half the medium on days 3 and 7. This clone was picked up one time. What it recognizes is unknown. The CDR3 is 14 residues long. Germline-derived CDR1 and CDR2 are KGHDR and SFDVKD. Trimming shortened V by 4 bases and J by 7 bases, and 15 bases separated the two germline ends. Repertoires were generated with immunoSEQ multiplex PCR, while TCRdb's copy carries only in-frame clones and drops some. The table includes fewer than 25,000 clones, 76% detected once.

Sequenced material: CD4+ T cells from PBMCs, cultured in vitro. The genes are TRBV24-1 and TRBJ1-1, with D possibly being TRBD1 (6 bases). The clonotype comes from a human donor in good health. The CDR3 is CATSDPGRGGEAFF. Written as DNA, the CDR3 is TGTGCCACCAGTGACCCCGGGAGGGGGGGTGAAGCTTTCTTT.